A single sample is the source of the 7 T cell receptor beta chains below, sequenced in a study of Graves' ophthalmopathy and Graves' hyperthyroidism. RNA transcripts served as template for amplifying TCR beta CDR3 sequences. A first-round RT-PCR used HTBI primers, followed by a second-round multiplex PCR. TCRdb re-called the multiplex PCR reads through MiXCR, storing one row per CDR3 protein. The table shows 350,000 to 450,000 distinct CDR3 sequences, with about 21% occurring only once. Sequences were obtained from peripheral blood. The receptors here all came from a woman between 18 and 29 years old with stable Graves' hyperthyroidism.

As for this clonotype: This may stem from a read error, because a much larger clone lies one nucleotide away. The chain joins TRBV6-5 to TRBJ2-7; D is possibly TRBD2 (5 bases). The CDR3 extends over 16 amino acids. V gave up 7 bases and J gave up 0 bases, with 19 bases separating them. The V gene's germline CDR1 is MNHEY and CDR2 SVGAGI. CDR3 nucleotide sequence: TGTGCCAGCAATCTACTCGGGGTAGGCCACTCCTACGAGCAGTACTTC. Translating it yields CASNLLGVGHSYEQYF.

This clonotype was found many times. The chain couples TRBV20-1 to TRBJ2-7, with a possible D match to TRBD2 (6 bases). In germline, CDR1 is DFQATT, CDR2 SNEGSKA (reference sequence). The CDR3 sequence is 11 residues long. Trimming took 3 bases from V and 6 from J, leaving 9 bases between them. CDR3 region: CSASSGSEQYF. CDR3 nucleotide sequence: TGCAGTGCTAGCTCCGGGAGCGAGCAGTACTTC.

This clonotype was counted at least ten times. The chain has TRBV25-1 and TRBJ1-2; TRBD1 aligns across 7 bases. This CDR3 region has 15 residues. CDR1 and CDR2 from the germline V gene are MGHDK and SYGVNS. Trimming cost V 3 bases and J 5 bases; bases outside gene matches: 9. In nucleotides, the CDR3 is TGTGCCAGCAGTGATCCCGGGACAGAAGAGTATGGCTACACCTTC. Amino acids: CASSDPGTEEYGYTF.

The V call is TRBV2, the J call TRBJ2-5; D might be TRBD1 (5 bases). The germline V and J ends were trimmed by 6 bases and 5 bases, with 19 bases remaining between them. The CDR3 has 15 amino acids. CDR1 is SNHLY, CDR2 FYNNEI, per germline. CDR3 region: CASSGFLGVEETQYF. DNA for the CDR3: TGTGCCAGCAGCGGTTTTTTAGGGGTTGAGGAGACCCAGTACTTC.

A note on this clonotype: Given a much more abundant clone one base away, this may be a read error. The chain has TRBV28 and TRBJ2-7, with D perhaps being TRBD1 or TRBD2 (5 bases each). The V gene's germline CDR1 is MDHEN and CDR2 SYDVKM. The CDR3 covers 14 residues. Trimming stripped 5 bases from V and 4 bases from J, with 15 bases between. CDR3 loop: CASSPGRLRYEQYF. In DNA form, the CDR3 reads TGTGCCAGCAGTCCAGGGAGACTCCGTTACGAGCAGTACTTC. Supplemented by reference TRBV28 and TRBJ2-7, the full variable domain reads DVKVTQSSRYLVKRTGEKVFLECVQDMDHENMFWYRQDPGLGLRLIYFSYDVKMKEKGDIPEGYSVSREKKERFSLILESASTNQTSMYLCASSPGRLRYEQYFGPGTRLTVT.

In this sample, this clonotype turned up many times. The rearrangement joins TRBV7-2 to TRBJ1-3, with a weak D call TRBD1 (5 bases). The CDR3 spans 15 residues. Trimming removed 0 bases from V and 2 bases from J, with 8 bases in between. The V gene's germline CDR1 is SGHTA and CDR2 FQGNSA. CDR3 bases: TGTGCCAGCAGCTTAGCTTCAGGGCCTGGAAACACCATATATTTT. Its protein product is CASSLASGPGNTIYF.

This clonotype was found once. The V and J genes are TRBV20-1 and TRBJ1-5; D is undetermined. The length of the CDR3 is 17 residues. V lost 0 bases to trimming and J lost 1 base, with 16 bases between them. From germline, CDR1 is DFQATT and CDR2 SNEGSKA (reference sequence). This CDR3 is CSARDRRWGTSNQPQHF. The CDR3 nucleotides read TGCAGTGCTAGAGATCGTAGGTGGGGAACGAGCAATCAGCCCCAGCATTTT.